Below, one TCR beta chain is given with its context. This sample was taken from a study of early T cells in non-severe SARS-CoV-2 infection. CDR3 length: 12 amino acids. Germline CDR1 reads MNHEY; CDR2 reads SVGEGT. Trimming cost V 6 bases and J 7 bases, with 7 bases left between them. The TCR library protocol attached unique molecular identifiers to the individual cDNA molecules. TCRdb re-called the 5' RACE reads with MiXCR, one entry per CDR3 protein. The sample lists about 89,000 distinct CDR3 sequences; 16% were seen once. The receptor's source is an adult who was a healthcare worker with PCR-confirmed SARS-CoV-2 infection or an uninfected control (not recorded which). This material consisted of whole blood, taken at baseline. J is TRBJ1-6 and V is TRBV6-2 or TRBV6-3; D unresolved. CDR3 protein: CASRRYNSPLHF. The DNA for the CDR3 is TGTGCCAGCAGACGTTACAATTCACCCCTCCACTTT.